The 13 T cell receptor beta chains presented below share a single source sample, sequenced in a study of cytomegalovirus exposure and HLA in healthy donors. Vbeta (60) and Jbeta (13) primers were used in the PCR. Data came from immunoSEQ multiplex PCR; TCRdb stores just in-frame clones and leaves some out. This sample has around 200,000 clones, with 65% to 90% found just once. The material sequenced was PBMCs. The receptors originated from a girl between 10 and 17 years old in good health and CMV-seronegative.

The V gene is TRBV30, the J gene TRBJ1-4, with D possibly matching TRBD1 (6 bases). CDR3 size: 14 residues. The V end was cut by 3 bases, the J end by 7 bases, with 15 bases between. Germline loops: CDR1 GTSNPN, CDR2 SVGIG (reference sequence). Here the CDR3 DNA reads TGTGCCTGGAGACAACAGGGCTTAGGTGAAAAACTGTTTTTT. This encodes CAWRQQGLGEKLFF.

Written as DNA, the CDR3 is TGTGCCAGCAGCTCTAGGGGTGGCGAGACCCAGTACTTC. This codes for CASSSRGGETQYF. V usage is TRBV9 and J usage is TRBJ2-5; TRBD1 might be the D (5 bases). The V gene's germline CDR1 is SGDLS and CDR2 YYNGEE. Deletions cut 4 bases from V and 5 bases from J, with 12 bases between. The CDR3 length is 13 residues. Drawing the rest from reference TRBV9 and TRBJ2-5, the complete variable domain is DSGVTQTPKHLITATGQRVTLRCSPRSGDLSVYWYQQSLDQGLQFLIQYYNGEERAKGNILERFSAQQFPDLHSELNLSSLELGDSALYFCASSSRGGETQYFGPGTRLLVL.

V and J are TRBV9 and TRBJ2-3; perhaps TRBD2 as D (7 bases). Trimming removed 0 bases from V and 2 bases from J, with 16 bases in between. CDR1 and CDR2 from the germline V gene are SGDLS and YYNGEE. The CDR3 is 17 amino acids. The DNA for the CDR3 is TGTGCCAGCAGCGTAGCGGGCGGGGGCGCAATCACAGATACGCAGTATTTT. Protein product: CASSVAGGGAITDTQYF.

The CDR3 loop is CASRVARDTQYF. CDR3 DNA: TGCGCCAGTCGGGTAGCGAGAGATACGCAGTATTTT. This chain joins TRBV5-1 and TRBJ2-3, with D possibly being TRBD2 (5 bases). Trimming left V 8 bases short and J 5 bases short, with 12 bases between. The CDR3 spans 12 residues. Germline CDR1 is SGHRS and CDR2 is YFSETQ.

The chain combines TRBV28 with TRBJ1-2; D unresolved. V was pared by 2 bases and J by 7 bases, with 5 bases between. The germline CDR1 and CDR2 sequences are MDHEN and SYDVKM. The CDR3 has 11 amino acids. CDR3 in DNA: TGTGCCAGCAGTTTACTAAGTGGCTACACCTTC. Translated: CASSLLSGYTF.

The V and J genes are TRBV5-6 and TRBJ2-5, with a tentative D call TRBD2 (6 bases). V lost 0 bases and J 5 bases, leaving 20 bases between the germline ends. Germline assignment: CDR1 SGHDT and CDR2 YYEEEE. The CDR3 contains 17 residues. This CDR3 reads CASSLGSGLLRMETQYF. The DNA for the CDR3 is TGTGCCAGCAGCTTGGGATCGGGACTCCTTAGGATGGAGACCCAGTACTTC.

V is TRBV20-1 and J is TRBJ2-7; D gene ambiguous. Germline-derived CDR1 and CDR2 are DFQATT and SNEGSKA (reference sequence). V dropped 4 bases and J dropped 6 bases, with 10 bases sitting between them. The CDR3 has 11 amino acids. CDR3 bases: TGCAGTGCTACTCTGACTGCCGAGCAGTACTTC. Translation: CSATLTAEQYF.

This sequence joins TRBV6-5 and TRBJ2-7; D possibly corresponds to TRBD1 (5 bases). V lost 2 bases and J lost 7, with 15 bases in between. CDR1 and CDR2 from the germline V gene are MNHEY and SVGAGI. The CDR3 totals 14 residues. CDR3 amino acids: CASSYAQGLGEQYF. As DNA, the CDR3 is TGTGCCAGCAGTTACGCGCAGGGTCTGGGAGAGCAGTACTTC.

The V call is TRBV6-5, the J call TRBJ1-2; TRBD1 aligns across 9 bases. Trimming cost V 6 bases and J 7 bases; bases outside gene matches: 12. Germline V gene sequence: CDR1 MNHEY, CDR2 SVGAGI. The CDR3 loop spans 15 amino acids. Written as DNA, the CDR3 is TGTGCCAGCAGCAGAAAACAGGGGGCGGTCTTTGGCTACACCTTC. Protein: CASSRKQGAVFGYTF.

The chain combines TRBV7-2 with TRBJ1-1; D gene ambiguous. Trimming shortened V by 1 base and J by 0 bases, and 6 bases separated the two germline ends. CDR1 SGHTA and CDR2 FQGNSA come from the germline V gene. This CDR3 comprises 14 residues. The CDR3 nucleotides are TGTGCCAGCAGCTTAGAACATCTGAACACTGAAGCTTTCTTT. Protein sequence: CASSLEHLNTEAFF.

The chain combines TRBV28 with TRBJ2-1; TRBD2 is a possible D gene (6 bases). The CDR3 runs to 16 residues. V shed 7 bases and J shed 6 bases, with 22 bases lying between them. The germline gives CDR1 MDHEN, CDR2 SYDVKM. DNA of the CDR3: TGTGCCAGCAACCATCGACTAGTAATTGGTTTCAATGAGCAGTTCTTC. It is translated as CASNHRLVIGFNEQFF. The full variable domain, completed using reference TRBV28 and TRBJ2-1, is DVKVTQSSRYLVKRTGEKVFLECVQDMDHENMFWYRQDPGLGLRLIYFSYDVKMKEKGDIPEGYSVSREKKERFSLILESASTNQTSMYLCASNHRLVIGFNEQFFGPGTRLTVL.

The V call is TRBV7-9, the J call TRBJ2-1; 8 nucleotides match TRBD2. V dropped 7 bases and J dropped 6; count of bases not matched to a gene: 11. The CDR3 totals 15 residues. Germline CDR1 and CDR2: SEHNR and FQNEAQ (reference sequence). The CDR3: CASTWRGAVGNEQFF. The CDR3 DNA sequence: TGTGCCAGCACCTGGCGGGGGGCGGTGGGCAATGAGCAGTTCTTC.

The chain is built from TRBV7-7 and TRBJ2-2; D remains ambiguous. The ends were cut back, 3 bases at V and 0 bases at J, with 14 bases in the middle. CDR1 is SSHAT, CDR2 FNYEAQ, per germline (reference sequence). The CDR3 contains 17 residues. CDR3 amino acids: CASSFRSGRPNTGELFF. In nucleotides, the CDR3 is TGTGCCAGCAGCTTTAGGAGTGGCCGCCCGAACACCGGGGAGCTGTTTTTT.